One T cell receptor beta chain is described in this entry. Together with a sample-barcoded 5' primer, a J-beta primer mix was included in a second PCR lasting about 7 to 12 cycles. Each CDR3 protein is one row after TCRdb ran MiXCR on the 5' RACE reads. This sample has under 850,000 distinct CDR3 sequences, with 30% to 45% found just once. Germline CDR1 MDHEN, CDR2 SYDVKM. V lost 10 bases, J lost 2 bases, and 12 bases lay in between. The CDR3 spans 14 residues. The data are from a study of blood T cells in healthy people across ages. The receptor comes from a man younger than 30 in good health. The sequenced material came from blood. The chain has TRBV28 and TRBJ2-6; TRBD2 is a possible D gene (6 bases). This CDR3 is CATNSGAGANVLTF. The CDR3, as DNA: TGTGCCACCAACTCGGGGGCTGGGGCCAACGTCCTGACTTTC.